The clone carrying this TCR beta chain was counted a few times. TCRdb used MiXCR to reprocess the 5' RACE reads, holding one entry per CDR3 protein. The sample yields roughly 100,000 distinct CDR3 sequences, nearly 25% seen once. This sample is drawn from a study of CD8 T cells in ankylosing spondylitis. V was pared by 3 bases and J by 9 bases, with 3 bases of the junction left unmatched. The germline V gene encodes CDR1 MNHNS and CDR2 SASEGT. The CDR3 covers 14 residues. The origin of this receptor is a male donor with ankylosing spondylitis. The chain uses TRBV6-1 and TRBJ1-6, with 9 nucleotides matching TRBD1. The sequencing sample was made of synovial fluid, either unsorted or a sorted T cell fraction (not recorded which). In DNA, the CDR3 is TGTGCCAGCAGTGACGGACAGGGGAGTTCACCCCTCCACTTT. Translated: CASSDGQGSSPLHF.